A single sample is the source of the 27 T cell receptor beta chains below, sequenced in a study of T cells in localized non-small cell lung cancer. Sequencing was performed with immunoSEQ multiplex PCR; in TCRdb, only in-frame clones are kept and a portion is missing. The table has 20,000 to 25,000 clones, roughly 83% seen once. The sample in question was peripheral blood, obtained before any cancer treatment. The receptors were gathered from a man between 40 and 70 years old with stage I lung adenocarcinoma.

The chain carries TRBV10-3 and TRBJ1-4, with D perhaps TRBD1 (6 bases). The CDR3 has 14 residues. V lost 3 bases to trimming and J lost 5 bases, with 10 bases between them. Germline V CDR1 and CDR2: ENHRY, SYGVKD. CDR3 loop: CAISDRQANEKLFF. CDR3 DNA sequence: TGTGCCATCAGTGACCGACAGGCAAATGAAAAACTGTTTTTT.

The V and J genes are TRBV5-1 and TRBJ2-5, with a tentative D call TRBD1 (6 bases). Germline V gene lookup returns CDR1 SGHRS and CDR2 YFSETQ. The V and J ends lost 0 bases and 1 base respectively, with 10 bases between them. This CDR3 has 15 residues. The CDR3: CASSLDRATQETQYF. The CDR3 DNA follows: TGCGCCAGCAGCTTGGACAGGGCAACCCAAGAGACCCAGTACTTC.

Here the CDR3 DNA reads TGTGCCAGTAGTATTTCAGGGCCAAGGTTCGGGATGAACACTGAAGCTTTCTTT. Translating gives CASSISGPRFGMNTEAFF. The rearrangement uses TRBV19 and TRBJ1-1; D may be TRBD1 (5 bases). The V end lost 3 bases, the J end lost 0 bases, and 20 bases lay between the germline ends. The length of the CDR3 is 18 residues. Germline CDR1 reads LNHDA; CDR2 reads SQIVND (reference sequence).

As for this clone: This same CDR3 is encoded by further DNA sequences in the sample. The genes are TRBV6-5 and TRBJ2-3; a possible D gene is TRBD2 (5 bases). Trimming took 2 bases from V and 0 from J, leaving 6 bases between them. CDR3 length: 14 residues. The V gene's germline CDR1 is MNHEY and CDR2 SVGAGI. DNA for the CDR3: TGTGCCAGCAGTTACACGGGGAGCACAGATACGCAGTATTTT. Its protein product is CASSYTGSTDTQYF.

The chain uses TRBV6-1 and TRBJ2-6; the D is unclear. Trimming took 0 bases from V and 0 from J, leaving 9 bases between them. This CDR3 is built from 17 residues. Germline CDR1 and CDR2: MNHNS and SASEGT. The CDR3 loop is CASSEAPSSSGANVLTF. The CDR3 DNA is TGTGCCAGCAGTGAAGCACCCTCTAGCTCTGGGGCCAACGTCCTGACTTTC.

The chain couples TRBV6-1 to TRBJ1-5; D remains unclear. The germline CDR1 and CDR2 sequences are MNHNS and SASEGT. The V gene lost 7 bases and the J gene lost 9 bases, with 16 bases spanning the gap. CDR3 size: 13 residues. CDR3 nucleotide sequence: TGTGCCAGCACCGCAGACGGGGAGCGGCCCCAGCATTTT. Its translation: CASTADGERPQHF.

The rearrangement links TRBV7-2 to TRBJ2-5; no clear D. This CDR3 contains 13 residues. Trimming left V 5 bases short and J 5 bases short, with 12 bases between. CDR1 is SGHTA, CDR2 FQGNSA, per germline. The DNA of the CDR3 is TGTGCCAGCAGCGTGGGTCTCGTCGAGACCCAGTACTTC. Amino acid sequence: CASSVGLVETQYF. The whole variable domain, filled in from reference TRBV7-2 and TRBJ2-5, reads GAGVSQSPSNKVTEKGKDVELRCDPISGHTALYWYRQSLGQGLEFLIYFQGNSAPDKSGLPSDRFSAERTGGSVSTLTIQRTQQEDSAVYLCASSVGLVETQYFGPGTRLLVL.

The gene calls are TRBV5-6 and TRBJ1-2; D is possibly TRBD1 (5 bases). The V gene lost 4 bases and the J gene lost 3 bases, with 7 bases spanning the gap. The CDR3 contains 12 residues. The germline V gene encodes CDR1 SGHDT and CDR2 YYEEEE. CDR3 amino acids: CASSEGDYGYTF. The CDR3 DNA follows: TGTGCCAGCAGCGAAGGGGACTATGGCTACACCTTC.

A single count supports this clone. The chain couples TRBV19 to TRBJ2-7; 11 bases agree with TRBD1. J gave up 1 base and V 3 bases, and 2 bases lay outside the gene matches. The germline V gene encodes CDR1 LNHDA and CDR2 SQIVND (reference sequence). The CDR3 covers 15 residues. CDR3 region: CASSIRDRGSYEQYF. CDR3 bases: TGTGCCAGTAGTATTCGGGACAGGGGGTCCTACGAGCAGTACTTC.

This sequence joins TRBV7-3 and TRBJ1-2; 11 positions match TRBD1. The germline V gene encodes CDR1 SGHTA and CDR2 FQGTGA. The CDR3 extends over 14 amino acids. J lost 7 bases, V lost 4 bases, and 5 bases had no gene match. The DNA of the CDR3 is TGTGCCAGCAGCTCCACCGGGACAGGGGGTGGCTACACCTTC. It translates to CASSSTGTGGGYTF.

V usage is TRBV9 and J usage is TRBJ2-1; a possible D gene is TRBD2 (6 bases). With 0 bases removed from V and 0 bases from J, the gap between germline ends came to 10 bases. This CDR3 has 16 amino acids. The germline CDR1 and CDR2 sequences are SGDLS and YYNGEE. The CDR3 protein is CASSVVAANSYNEQFF. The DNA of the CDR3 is TGTGCCAGCAGCGTAGTAGCGGCGAACTCCTACAATGAGCAGTTCTTC.

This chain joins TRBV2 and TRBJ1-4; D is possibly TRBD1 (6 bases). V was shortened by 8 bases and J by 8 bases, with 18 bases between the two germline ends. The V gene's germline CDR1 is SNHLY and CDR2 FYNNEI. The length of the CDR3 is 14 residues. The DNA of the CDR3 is TGTGCCAGCTCCAGTCAGGGGCAGCACGAAAAACTGTTTTTT. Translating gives CASSSQGQHEKLFF.

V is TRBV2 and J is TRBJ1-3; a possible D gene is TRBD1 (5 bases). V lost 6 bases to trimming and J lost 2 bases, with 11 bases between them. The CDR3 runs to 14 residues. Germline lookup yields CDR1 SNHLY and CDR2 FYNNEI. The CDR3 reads CASSAGTAGNTIYF. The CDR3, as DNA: TGTGCCAGCAGCGCCGGGACGGCTGGAAACACCATATATTTT.

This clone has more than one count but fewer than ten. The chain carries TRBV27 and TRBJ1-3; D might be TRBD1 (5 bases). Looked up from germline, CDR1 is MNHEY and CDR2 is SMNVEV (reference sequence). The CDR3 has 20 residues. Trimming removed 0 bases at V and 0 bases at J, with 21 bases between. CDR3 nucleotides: TGTGCCAGCAGTTTATCAGTCCCGGGGCCTCTGGGCGGCTCTGGAAACACCATATATTTT. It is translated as CASSLSVPGPLGGSGNTIYF.

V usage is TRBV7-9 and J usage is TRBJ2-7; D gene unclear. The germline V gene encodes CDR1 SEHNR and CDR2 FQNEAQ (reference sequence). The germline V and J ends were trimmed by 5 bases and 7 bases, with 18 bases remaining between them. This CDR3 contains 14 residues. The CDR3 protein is CASSLTPGLGEQYF. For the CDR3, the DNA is TGTGCCAGCAGCCTTACCCCGGGCCTAGGGGAGCAGTACTTC. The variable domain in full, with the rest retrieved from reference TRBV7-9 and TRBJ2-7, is DTGVSQNPRHKITKRGQNVTFRCDPISEHNRLYWYRQTLGQGPEFLTYFQNEAQLEKSRLLSDRFSAERPKGSFSTLEIQRTEQGDSAMYLCASSLTPGLGEQYFGPGTRLTVT.

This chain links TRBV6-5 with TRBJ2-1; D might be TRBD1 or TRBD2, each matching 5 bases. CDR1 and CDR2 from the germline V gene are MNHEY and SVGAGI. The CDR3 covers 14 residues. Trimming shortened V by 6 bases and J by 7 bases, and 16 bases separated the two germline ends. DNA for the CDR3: TGTGCCAGCAGCCTGCCAGGGACGGGGAATGAGCAGTTCTTC. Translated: CASSLPGTGNEQFF.

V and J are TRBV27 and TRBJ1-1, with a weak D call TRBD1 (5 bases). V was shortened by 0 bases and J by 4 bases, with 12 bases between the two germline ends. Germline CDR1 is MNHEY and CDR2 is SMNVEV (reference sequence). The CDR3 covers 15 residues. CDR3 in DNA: TGTGCCAGCAGTTTATCGATGGTGGGGGGCACTGAAGCTTTCTTT. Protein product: CASSLSMVGGTEAFF.

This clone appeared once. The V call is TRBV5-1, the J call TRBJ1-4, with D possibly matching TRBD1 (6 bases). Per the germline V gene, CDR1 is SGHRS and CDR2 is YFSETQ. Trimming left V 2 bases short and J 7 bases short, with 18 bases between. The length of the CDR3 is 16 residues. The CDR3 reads CASSFSGGGVGEKLFF. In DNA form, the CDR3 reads TGCGCCAGCAGCTTTAGCGGGGGCGGGGTCGGTGAAAAACTGTTTTTT.

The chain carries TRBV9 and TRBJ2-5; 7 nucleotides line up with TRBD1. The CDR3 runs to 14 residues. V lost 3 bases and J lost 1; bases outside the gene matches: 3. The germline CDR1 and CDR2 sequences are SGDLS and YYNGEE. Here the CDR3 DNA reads TGTGCCAGCAGCGCGGGACAGCCCCAAGAGACCCAGTACTTC. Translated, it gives CASSAGQPQETQYF.

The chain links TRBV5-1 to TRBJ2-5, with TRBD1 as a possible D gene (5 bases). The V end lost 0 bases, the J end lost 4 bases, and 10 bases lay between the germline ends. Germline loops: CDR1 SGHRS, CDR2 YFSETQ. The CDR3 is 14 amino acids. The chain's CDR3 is CASSLAPRAETQYF. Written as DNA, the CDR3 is TGCGCCAGCAGCTTGGCCCCCAGGGCAGAGACCCAGTACTTC. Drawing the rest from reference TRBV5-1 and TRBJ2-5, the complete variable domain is KAGVTQTPRYLIKTRGQQVTLSCSPISGHRSVSWYQQTPGQGLQFLFEYFSETQRNKGNFPGRFSGRQFSNSRSEMNVSTLELGDSALYLCASSLAPRAETQYFGPGTRLLVL.

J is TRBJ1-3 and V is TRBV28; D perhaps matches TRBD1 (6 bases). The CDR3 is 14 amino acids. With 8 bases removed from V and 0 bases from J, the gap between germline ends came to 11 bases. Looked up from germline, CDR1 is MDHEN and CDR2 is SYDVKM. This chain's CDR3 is CASGGTVSGNTIYF. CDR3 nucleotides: TGTGCCAGCGGGGGCACCGTCTCTGGAAACACCATATATTTT.

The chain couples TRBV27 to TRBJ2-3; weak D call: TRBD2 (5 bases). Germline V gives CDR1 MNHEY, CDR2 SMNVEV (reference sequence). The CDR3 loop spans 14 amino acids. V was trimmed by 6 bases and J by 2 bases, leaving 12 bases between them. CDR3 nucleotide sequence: TGTGCCAGCAGCGGAGGCCCTTTCACAGATACGCAGTATTTT. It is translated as CASSGGPFTDTQYF.

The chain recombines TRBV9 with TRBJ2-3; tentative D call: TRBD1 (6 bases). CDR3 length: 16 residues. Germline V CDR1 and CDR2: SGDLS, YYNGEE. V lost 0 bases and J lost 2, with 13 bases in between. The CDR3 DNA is TGTGCCAGCAGCGTAGGGCCAGGGGCCCTCACAGATACGCAGTATTTT. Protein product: CASSVGPGALTDTQYF.

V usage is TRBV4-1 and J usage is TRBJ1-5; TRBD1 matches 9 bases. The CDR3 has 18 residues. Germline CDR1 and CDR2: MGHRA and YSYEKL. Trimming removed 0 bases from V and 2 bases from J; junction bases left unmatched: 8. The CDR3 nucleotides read TGCGCCAGCAGCCAAGATGCCGGACAGGGGAAGGGCAATCAGCCCCAGCATTTT. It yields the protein CASSQDAGQGKGNQPQHF.

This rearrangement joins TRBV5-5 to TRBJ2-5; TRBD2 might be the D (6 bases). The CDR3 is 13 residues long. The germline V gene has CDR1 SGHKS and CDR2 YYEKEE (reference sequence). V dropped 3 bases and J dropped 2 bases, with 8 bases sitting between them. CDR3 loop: CASSSSEQETQYF. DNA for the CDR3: TGTGCCAGCAGCTCTAGCGAACAAGAGACCCAGTACTTC.

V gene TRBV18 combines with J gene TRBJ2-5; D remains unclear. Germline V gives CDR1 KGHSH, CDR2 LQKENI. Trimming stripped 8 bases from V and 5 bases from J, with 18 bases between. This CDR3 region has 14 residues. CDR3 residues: CASTPRVLGETQYF. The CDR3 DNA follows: TGTGCCAGCACCCCCCGCGTCCTGGGCGAGACCCAGTACTTC. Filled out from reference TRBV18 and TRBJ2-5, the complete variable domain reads NAGVMQNPRHLVRRRGQEARLRCSPMKGHSHVYWYRQLPEEGLKFMVYLQKENIIDESGMPKERFSAEFPKEGPSILRIQQVVRGDSAAYFCASTPRVLGETQYFGPGTRLLVL.

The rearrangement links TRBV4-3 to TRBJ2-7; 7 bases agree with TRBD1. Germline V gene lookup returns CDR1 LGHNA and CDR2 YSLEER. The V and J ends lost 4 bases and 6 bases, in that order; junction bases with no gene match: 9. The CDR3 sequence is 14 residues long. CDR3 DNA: TGCGCCAGCAGCCTTCGACAGGGTACCCCCGAGCAGTACTTC. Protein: CASSLRQGTPEQYF.